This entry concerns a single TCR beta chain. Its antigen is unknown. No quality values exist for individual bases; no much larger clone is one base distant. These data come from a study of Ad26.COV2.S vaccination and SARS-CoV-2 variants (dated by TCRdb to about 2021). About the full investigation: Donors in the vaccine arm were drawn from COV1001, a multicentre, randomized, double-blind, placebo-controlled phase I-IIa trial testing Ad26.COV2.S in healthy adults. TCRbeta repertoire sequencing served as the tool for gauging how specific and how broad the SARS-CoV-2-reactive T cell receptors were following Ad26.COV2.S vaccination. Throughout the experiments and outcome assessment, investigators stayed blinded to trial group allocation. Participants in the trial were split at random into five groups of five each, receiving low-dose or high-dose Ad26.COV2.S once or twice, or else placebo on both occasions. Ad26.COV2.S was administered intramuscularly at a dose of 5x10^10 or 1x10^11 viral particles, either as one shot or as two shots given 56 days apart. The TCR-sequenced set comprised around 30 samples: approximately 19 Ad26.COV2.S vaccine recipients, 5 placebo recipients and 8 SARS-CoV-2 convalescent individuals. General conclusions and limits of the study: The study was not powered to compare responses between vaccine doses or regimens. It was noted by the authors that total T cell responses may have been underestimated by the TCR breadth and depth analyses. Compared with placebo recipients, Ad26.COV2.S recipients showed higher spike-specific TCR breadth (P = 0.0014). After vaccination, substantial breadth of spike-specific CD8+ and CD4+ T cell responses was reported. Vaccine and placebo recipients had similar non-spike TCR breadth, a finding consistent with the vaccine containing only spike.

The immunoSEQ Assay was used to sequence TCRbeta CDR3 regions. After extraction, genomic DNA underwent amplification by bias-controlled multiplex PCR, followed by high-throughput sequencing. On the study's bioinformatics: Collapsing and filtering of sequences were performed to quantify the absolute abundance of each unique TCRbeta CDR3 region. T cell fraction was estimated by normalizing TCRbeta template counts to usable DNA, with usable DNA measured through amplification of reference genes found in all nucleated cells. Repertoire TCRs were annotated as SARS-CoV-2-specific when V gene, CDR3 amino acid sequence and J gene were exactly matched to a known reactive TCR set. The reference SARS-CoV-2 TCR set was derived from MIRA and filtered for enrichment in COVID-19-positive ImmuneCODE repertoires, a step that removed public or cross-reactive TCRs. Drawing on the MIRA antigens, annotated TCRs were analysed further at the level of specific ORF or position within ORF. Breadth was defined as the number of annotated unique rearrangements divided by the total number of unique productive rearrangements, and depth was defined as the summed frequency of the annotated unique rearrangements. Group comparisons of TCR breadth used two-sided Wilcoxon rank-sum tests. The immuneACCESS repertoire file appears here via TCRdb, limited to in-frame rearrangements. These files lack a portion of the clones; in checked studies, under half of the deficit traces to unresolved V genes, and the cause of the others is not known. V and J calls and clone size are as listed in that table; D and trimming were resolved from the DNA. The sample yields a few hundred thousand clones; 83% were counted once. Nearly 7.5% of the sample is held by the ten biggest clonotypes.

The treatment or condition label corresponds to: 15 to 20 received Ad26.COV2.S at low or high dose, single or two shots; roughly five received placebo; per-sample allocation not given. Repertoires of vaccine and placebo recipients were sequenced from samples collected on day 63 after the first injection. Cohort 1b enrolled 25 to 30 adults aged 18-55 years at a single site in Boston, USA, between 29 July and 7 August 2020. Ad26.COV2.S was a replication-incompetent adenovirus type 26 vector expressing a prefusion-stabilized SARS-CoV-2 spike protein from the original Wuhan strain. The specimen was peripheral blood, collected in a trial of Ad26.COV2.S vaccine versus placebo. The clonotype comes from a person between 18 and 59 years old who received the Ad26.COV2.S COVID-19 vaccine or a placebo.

The CDR3 is CASSQARGGSPLHF. The DNA is TGTGCCAGCAGCCAAGCTAGGGGAGGGTCACCCCTCCACTTT. This sequence uses TRBV4-2 and TRBJ1-6, with a tentative D gene TRBD1 over 5 matching bases. The CDR3 has 14 amino acids, counting the end cysteine and phenylalanine. Only CDR3 DNA remains: 42 bases, in frame from the first base. CDR1 and CDR2, per the germline V gene, are LGHNA and YNFKEQ. The trim is 1 base for V and 10 bases for J, with a gap of 11 bases between the germline ends.